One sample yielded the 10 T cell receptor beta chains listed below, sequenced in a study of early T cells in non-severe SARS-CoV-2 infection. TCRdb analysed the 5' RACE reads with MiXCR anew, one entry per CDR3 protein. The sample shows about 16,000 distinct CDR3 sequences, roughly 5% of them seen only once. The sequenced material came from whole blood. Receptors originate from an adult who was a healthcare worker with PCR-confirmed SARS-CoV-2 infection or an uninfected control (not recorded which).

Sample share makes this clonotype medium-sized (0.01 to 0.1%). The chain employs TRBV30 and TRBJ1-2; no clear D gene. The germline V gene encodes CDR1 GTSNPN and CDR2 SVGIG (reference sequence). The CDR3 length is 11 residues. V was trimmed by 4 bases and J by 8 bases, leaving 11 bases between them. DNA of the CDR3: TGTGCCTGGATCGGAGGCGGCGGCTACACCTTC. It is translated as CAWIGGGGYTF. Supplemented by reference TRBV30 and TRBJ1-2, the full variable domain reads SQTIHQWPATLVQPVGSPLSLECTVEGTSNPNLYWYRQAAGRGLQLLFYSVGIGQISSEVPQNLSASRPQDRQFILSSKKLLLSDSGFYLCAWIGGGGYTFGSGTRLTVV.

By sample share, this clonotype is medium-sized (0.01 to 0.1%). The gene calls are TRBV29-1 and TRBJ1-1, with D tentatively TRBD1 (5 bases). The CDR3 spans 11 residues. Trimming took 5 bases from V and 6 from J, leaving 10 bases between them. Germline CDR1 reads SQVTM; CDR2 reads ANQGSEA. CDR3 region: CSVNEGPEAFF. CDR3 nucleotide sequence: TGCAGCGTTAACGAGGGGCCTGAAGCTTTCTTT.

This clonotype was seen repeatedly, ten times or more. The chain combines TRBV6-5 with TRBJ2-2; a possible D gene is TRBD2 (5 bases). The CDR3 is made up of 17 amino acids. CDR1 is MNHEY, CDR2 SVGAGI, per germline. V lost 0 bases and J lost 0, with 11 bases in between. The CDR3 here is CASSYSRAIANTGELFF. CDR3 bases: TGTGCCAGCAGTTACTCGAGGGCGATCGCGAACACCGGGGAGCTGTTTTTT.

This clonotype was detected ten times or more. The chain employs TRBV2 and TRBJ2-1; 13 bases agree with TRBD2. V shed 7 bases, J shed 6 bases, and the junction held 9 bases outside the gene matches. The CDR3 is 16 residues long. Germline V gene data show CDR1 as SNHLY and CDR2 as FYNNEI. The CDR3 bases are TGTGCCAGCACCCGCCGGACTAGCGGGAGAACCAATGAGCAGTTCTTC. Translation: CASTRRTSGRTNEQFF.

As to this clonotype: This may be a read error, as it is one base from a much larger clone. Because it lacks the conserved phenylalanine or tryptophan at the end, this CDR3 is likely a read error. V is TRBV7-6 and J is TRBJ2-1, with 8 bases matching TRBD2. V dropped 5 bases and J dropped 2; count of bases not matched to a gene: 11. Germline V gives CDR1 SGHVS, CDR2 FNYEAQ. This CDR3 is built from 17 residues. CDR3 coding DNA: TGTGCCAGCAGCCCAGTAGTTTACGGGAGGGCCTACAATGAGCAGTTCCTC. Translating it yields CASSPVVYGRAYNEQFL.

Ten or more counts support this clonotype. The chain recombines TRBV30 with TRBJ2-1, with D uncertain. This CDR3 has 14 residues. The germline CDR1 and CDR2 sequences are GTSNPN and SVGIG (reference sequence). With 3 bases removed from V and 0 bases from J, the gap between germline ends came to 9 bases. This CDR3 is CAWRRRSSYNEQFF. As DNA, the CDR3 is TGTGCCTGGAGAAGGAGAAGCTCCTACAATGAGCAGTTCTTC.

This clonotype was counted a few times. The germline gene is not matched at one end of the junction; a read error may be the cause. This CDR3 reads CAEGQGYYGYTF. The DNA for the CDR3 is TGCGCCGAAGGGCAGGGGTACTATGGCTACACCTTC. This sequence joins TRBV5-4 and TRBJ1-2; D is perhaps TRBD1 (6 bases). From germline, CDR1 is SGHNT and CDR2 YYREEE (reference sequence). The CDR3 is 12 amino acids.

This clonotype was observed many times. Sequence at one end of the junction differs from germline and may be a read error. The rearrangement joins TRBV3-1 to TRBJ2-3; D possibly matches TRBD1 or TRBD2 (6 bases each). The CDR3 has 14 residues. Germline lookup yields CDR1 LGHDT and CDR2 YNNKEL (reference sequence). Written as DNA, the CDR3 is TGTGCCAGCAGCCAAGGCGAGGGGGGCCAAGCAACCGATTTT. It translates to CASSQGEGGQATDF.

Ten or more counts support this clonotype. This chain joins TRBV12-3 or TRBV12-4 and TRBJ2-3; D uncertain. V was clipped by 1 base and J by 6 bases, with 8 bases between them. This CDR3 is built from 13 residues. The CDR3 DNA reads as TGTGCCAGCAGTTTAGGCCGACGGGATACGCAGTATTTT. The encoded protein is CASSLGRRDTQYF.

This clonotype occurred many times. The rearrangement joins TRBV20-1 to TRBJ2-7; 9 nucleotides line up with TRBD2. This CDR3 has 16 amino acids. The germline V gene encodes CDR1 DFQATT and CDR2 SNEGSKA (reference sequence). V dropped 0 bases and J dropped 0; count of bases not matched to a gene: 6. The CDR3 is CSARDEAGGFSYEQYF. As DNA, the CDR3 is TGCAGTGCTAGAGATGAAGCGGGAGGCTTCTCCTACGAGCAGTACTTC.